The clone carrying this TCR beta chain appeared many times. The sample is drawn from a study of identical twins. Template switching, a step in the protocol, added a universal primer site, and cDNA carried unique molecular identifiers. TCRdb passed the 5' RACE reads through MiXCR, listing each CDR3 protein once. The profile shows more than 650,000 distinct CDR3 sequences, 5.5% to 6.5% of them singletons. The sample comprised naive T cells sorted from blood. The clonotype originates from a man between 18 and 29 years old in good health.

The DNA for the CDR3 is TGTGCCAGCAGCGCCACCATGACACGCTGGAGTACCGGGGAGCTGTTTTTT. This gives the protein CASSATMTRWSTGELFF. The chain has TRBV7-9 and TRBJ2-2; no clear D gene. The CDR3 covers 17 residues. Trimming took off 5 bases at V and 5 bases at J, with 21 bases between the two ends. CDR1 is SEHNR and CDR2 is FQNEAQ in the germline V gene (reference sequence). Complete variable domain (other parts from reference TRBV7-9 and TRBJ2-2): DTGVSQNPRHKITKRGQNVTFRCDPISEHNRLYWYRQTLGQGPEFLTYFQNEAQLEKSRLLSDRFSAERPKGSFSTLEIQRTEQGDSAMYLCASSATMTRWSTGELFFGEGSRLTVL.